This T cell receptor (beta chain) was sequenced in a study of read filtering for tumor transcriptome and immune sequencing. Of note for this clonotype: What it recognizes is unknown.

This library used about 360 ng RNA and molecular barcoded adaptors spanning alpha/delta and beta/gamma chains. One entry per CDR3 protein, called by TCRdb with MiXCR from the reads. The repertoire has about 5,800 distinct CDR3 sequences, 21% of them found once; the top ten carry around 25%. Study-level points and caveats: IR-seq and RNA-seq agreed better without single-read clonotypes.

The receptor was derived from a donor at least 40 years old with multiple myeloma. The sequenced sample was a population of CD138-negative cells sorted from bone marrow.

The CDR3 DNA reads as TGTGCCAGCAGCTCGGGACTAGCGGGAGTCACCGGGGAGCTGTTTTTT. Protein sequence: CASSSGLAGVTGELFF. The chain combines TRBV7-6 with TRBJ2-2; the match to TRBD2 covers 14 bases. Germline V gene lookup returns CDR1 SGHVS and CDR2 FNYEAQ. Unmatched junction bases numbered 2, after V lost 4 bases and J lost 4 bases. CDR3 size: 16 residues.